This TCR beta chain was identified during a study of long-term antiretroviral therapy in people with HIV (dated by TCRdb to between 2021 and 2024). In the study overall: The earliest samples were collected approximately a decade before the 2015 WHO recommendation for immediate ART, a period when ART was typically delayed until CD4 counts fell. A total of around 190 cryopreserved PBMC samples came from a few dozen adults with confirmed HIV infection and were collected serially over a mean of approximately six years (range 1-12). Of the approximately 30 participants with HIV, about twelve were female. Test extractions of a monoclonal T-cell line alongside under 35 polyclonal samples showed no cross-contamination during QIAcube processing. This retrospective serial study examined whether starting ART and sustained HIV suppression were associated with changes in the composition and diversity of the TRB repertoire in peripheral blood.

Inclusion was restricted to participants for whom at least one PBMC sample before ART initiation and at least two post-ART samples were available. Treatment was received in the United States of America by all participants with HIV. Before DNA extraction, cryopreserved samples containing about 0.9-10 million PBMC were thawed and washed. At the time of the earliest PBMC sample for each participant with HIV, ages ranged from roughly 23 to 55 years. Each participant contributed PBMC samples from 1-4 timepoints before ART initiation and 2-8 timepoints after ART initiation, with a median of 7 samples. Serial HIV viral load, CD4+ T-cell count, ART history and demographic data were obtained for every participant. Genomic DNA was extracted from unsorted PBMC with a Qiagen kit on a QIAcube, with processing performed in batches of 12 samples. Broad study findings and their caveats: Inferences about post-ART repertoire changes are limited because no data were available on ART adherence, viral resistance or therapy changes. Limited PBMC availability meant only the TCR beta chain was sequenced, without alpha chain pairing. Narrower CDR3 length ranges were observed in HIV repertoires than in controls, and an antigen-experienced repertoire with only a slight naive shift after ART was suggested by the network structure. Because pre-ART samples had limited cell numbers, unsorted PBMC were profiled rather than sorted CD4+ and CD8+ T cells. ART initiation was associated with a significant increase in TRB diversity, but diversity stayed significantly below transplant donor controls even after long-term ART. Samples dated from the mid-2000s to the late 2010s, and the ART regimens used may be less effective than current ones. At every time point, the repertoire was dominated by expanded TRB clones first identified before ART initiation, although this dominance fluctuated and, in many PLHIV, declined after ART.

The immunoSEQ hsTCRB v3.0 assay was used at survey level resolution to sequence the TRB variable region. The targeted TRB sequencing depth was about 40,000-50,000 T-cell genomes per sample. Pooled TRB libraries were sequenced on an Illumina MiSeq with a v3 150-cycle kit. Under the source paper's analysis protocol: Repertoire analysis was run in R within a reproducible Nextflow workflow that covered QC, data transformation and analysis. LymphoSeq2, an R package for AIRR-Seq data exploration, was used to implement custom analyses. After excluding a handful of samples that yielded fewer than 5000 total TRB sequences, some 190 HIV repertoires remained for analysis. Among the approximately 200 retained HIV repertoires, about 57 were collected before ART initiation and 120 to 140 after ART initiation. Repertoires were downsampled to 5000 TRB nucleotide sequences, with summary statistics averaged over 100 downsampling iterations. The analysis kept only TRB sequences whose CDR3 regions were at least seven amino acids long. Two measures captured diversity: a Shannon entropy-derived clonality score and the Gini coefficient. In the repertoire networks, any two of the top 5000 CDR3 amino acid sequences were linked whenever the two sequences differed by an edit distance of one. Antigen specificity groups and MHC restriction were predicted for TRB CDR3 amino acid sequences with GLIPH2. To flag known associations with CMV, EBV, HIV or tissue antigens, CDR3 amino acid sequences were compared against VDJdb and McPAS-TCR. Pre-ART, post-ART and control groups were compared with Wilcoxon signed-rank tests and Holm-Bonferroni correction. TCRdb limited this immuneACCESS table to in-frame rearrangements with V and J called. A share of clones is missing; checked studies link under half to unresolved V genes, and the rest is unexplained. The DNA was the basis for D and trimming; V, J and clone size are from that table. The sample data list around 34,000 clones, and around 79% of these were observed just once. Clones ranked in the top ten supply approximately 3.7% of the sample.

As concerns this clone: This receptor's antigen is unknown. Per-nucleotide qualities are absent, and no much larger clonotype sits a single base away.

V is clipped by 9 bases and J by 3 bases, and the sequence between their germline boundaries is 15 bases long. CDR1 and CDR2, looked up from the germline V gene, are ENHRY and SYGVKD. The CDR3 sequence holds 14 residues, the cysteine and phenylalanine included. Only the CDR3 part of the read is kept: 42 bases, read in frame from the first base. This sample comprised unsorted PBMCs, obtained 3 years after starting antiretroviral therapy. The receptor chain draws on TRBV10-3 and TRBJ2-1; the D gene is perhaps TRBD2, from 5 matching bases. This receptor was identified in a man in his fifties or sixties with HIV. CDR3 reads: CAIREGQNYNEQFF. DNA sequence: TGTGCCATACGTGAGGGCCAGAACTACAATGAGCAGTTCTTC.